This T cell receptor (beta chain) was identified in a study of cytomegalovirus exposure and HLA in healthy donors. Findings and caveats of the study: Cytomegalovirus-associated TCR beta chains were listed, numbering some 170.

CDR1 is MNHNY and CDR2 is SVGAGI in the germline V gene (reference sequence). The CDR3 is 14 amino acids. Deletions cut 2 bases from V and 2 bases from J, with 7 bases between. Notes on this clone: The antigen is not known.

Primers included in the PCR were 60 Vbeta and 13 Jbeta primers. Some clones are missing from TCRdb's copy, which holds only in-frame ones; the method was immunoSEQ multiplex PCR. The table records 150,000 to 200,000 clones, approximately 84% of them present only once. The chain has TRBV6-6 and TRBJ1-5; TRBD1 might be the D (5 bases). The receptor comes from a girl between 5 and 17 years old in good health and CMV-seropositive. Sequenced: PBMCs. The CDR3 sequence: CASSYGGGNQPQHF. CDR3 sequence (DNA): TGTGCCAGCAGTTACGGGGGGGGCAATCAGCCCCAGCATTTT.